The sequence of this TCR beta chain was determined in a study of T cells in localized non-small cell lung cancer. General study results and limits: Out of the top 100 tumor clones, a median around 60 were seen in adjacent lung. Longer overall survival associated with higher blood T cell density; shorter survival with higher adjacent-lung clonality. The greatest T cell clonality was found in uninvolved adjacent lung (higher than in tumor).

The repertoire was sequenced with immunoSEQ multiplex PCR; TCRdb's copy has only in-frame clones and lacks some. The sample has just over 20,000 clones, more than 70% seen once. The trim removed 4 bases at V and 7 bases at J, leaving 9 bases unmatched. This CDR3 is built from 15 residues. Germline CDR1 is SGHDT and CDR2 is YYEEEE. Comments on this clone: No antigen is known for it.

The chain employs TRBV5-6 and TRBJ2-1; 9 bases agree with TRBD2. Here the sequenced sample was PBMCs, taken before any cancer treatment. This clonotype was obtained from a woman aged 35 to 75 with stage II squamous cell lung carcinoma. The CDR3, as DNA: TGTGCCAGCAGCACCCCCCCTAGCGGGACGAATGAGCAGTTCTTC. Its protein is CASSTPPSGTNEQFF.